This T cell receptor (beta chain) was captured in a study of blood T cell repertoires in COVID-19. Profiled with immunoSEQ multiplex PCR; TCRdb holds only in-frame clones, not every one. The sample contains 70,000 to 100,000 clones, less than 80% of which appear only once. Sequenced: peripheral blood. The sequence came from a woman aged 50 to 65 with acute or convalescent COVID-19.

CDR3 region: CASSVDAGGRELFF. The CDR3 bases are TGTGCCAGCAGCGTTGACGCGGGGGGGAGGGAGCTGTTTTTT. The chain employs TRBV9 and TRBJ2-2; the match to TRBD2 covers 9 bases. The length of the CDR3 is 14 residues. Germline lookup yields CDR1 SGDLS and CDR2 YYNGEE. V lost 2 bases, J lost 9 bases, and 5 bases stayed unmatched. Supplemented by reference TRBV9 and TRBJ2-2, the full variable domain reads DSGVTQTPKHLITATGQRVTLRCSPRSGDLSVYWYQQSLDQGLQFLIQYYNGEERAKGNILERFSAQQFPDLHSELNLSSLELGDSALYFCASSVDAGGRELFFGEGSRLTVL.